The rows below give T cell receptor beta chains drawn from one sample of a study of T cells in severe cutaneous drug reactions. TCRdb re-called the multiplex PCR reads; one entry per CDR3 protein, DNA not given. In total, the table holds roughly 9,000 distinct CDR3 sequences. Sequencing was performed on cells from a skin blister. The receptor source for this set is a human donor with a severe cutaneous adverse drug reaction. CDR3s include the opening cysteine and the closing phenylalanine or tryptophan. Clone size is stated in some rows and not others, as once, few, many or a class when expanded.

>TRBV6-5|13|TRBJ2-5|NA
CASSDREEETQYF
>TRBV10-3|14|TRBJ1-3|NA
CAIRTEEAGNTIYF
>TRBV7-9|14|TRBJ1-2|NA
CASSQGDGFYGYTF
>TRBV7-8|14|TRBJ2-1|NA
CASSYDPEGARQFF
>TRBV6-5|12|TRBJ1-2|NA
CASTDRGRGYTF
>TRBV3-1|15|TRBJ2-7|NA
CASSQAGEGRYEQYF
>TRBV28|15|TRBJ2-7|NA
CASSPPGTIAYEQYF
>TRBV7-9|15|TRBJ2-1|medium-sized
CASSLSGQGAYEQFF
>TRBV28|13|TRBJ2-5|NA
CASRPEVTDTQYF
>TRBV2|12|TRBJ2-7|NA
CASAVAGVEQYF
>TRBV5-4|13|TRBJ2-1|NA
CASSSPEVNEQFF
>TRBV28|14|TRBJ2-1|NA
CASSLVGSIDEQFF
>TRBV27|14|TRBJ2-7|NA
CASSPLTSSYEQYF
>TRBV3-1|16|TRBJ2-1|NA
CASSRQTSGRYNEQFF
>TRBV5-1|16|TRBJ1-2|NA
CASRPPGQGAIYGYTF
>TRBV6-6|13|TRBJ2-1|medium-sized
CASSYREGNEQFF
>TRBV2|12|TRBJ1-2|large
CASSGENYGYTF
>TRBV29-1|15|TRBJ2-7|NA
CSVVLSGRARNEQYF
>TRBV27|15|TRBJ1-5|NA
CASRLLGTGNQPQHF
>TRBV29-1|12|TRBJ2-7|NA
CSVVTSAYEQYF
>TRBV14|15|TRBJ2-3|NA
CASSKRGPRTDTQYF
>TRBV29-1|15|TRBJ2-7|NA
CSVLAEDRASYEQYF
>TRBV13|14|TRBJ2-1|NA
CASSFPGLNNEQFF
>TRBV27|15|TRBJ1-2|NA
CASKTYRDRGYGYTF
>TRBV28|15|TRBJ1-1|NA
CASSGWDRGNTEAFF
>TRBV6-6|11|TRBJ2-5|NA
CASSLKETQYF
>TRBV5-4|16|TRBJ2-1|NA
CASSSSPGLPYNEQFF
>TRBV6-5|15|TRBJ2-7|NA
CASRGRGGRTYEQYF
>TRBV10-3|13|TRBJ2-7|NA
CAISDPQTYEQYF
>TRBV11-2|11|TRBJ1-1|medium-sized
CASSLDREAFF
>TRBV12-3/TRBV12-4|12|TRBJ1-2|NA
CASSGQGYGYTF
>TRBV6-2/TRBV6-3|16|TRBJ2-2|NA
CASSYAGQGIIGELFF
>TRBV4-1|15|TRBJ2-7|NA
CASSQAGTDLYEQYF
>TRBV14|13|TRBJ2-7|NA
CASSQEYSYEQYF
>TRBV24-1|16|TRBJ2-1|NA
CATSGQSGRSYNEQFF
>TRBV7-7|15|TRBJ2-1|medium-sized
CASSLVSSGSGEQFF
>TRBV3-1|15|TRBJ2-7|NA
CASSRAGAGRYEQYF
>TRBV5-4|16|TRBJ2-7|NA
CASSLQAGLAVYEQYF
>TRBV27|15|TRBJ1-1|NA
CASSPETGGVTEAFF
>TRBV29-1|15|TRBJ2-1|medium-sized
CSVEEGSSSYNEQFF
>TRBV29-1|11|TRBJ2-5|NA
CSVLGDETQYF
>TRBV13|13|TRBJ1-1|NA
CASSLGPGGNTVF
>TRBV12-3/TRBV12-4|14|TRBJ2-3|NA
CASRSTSGFRDTHF
>TRBV29-1|13|TRBJ2-7|NA
CSVVRQGDYEQYF
>TRBV27|13|TRBJ2-5|NA
CASMGYPEETQYF
>TRBV29-1|11|TRBJ2-1|NA
CSVRTPLGQFF
>TRBV29-1|14|TRBJ2-3|NA
CSALIHVGGDTQYF
>TRBV27|12|TRBJ1-1|NA
CASSSMNTEAFF
>TRBV3-1|14|TRBJ2-7|NA
CASSQGGSPYEQYF
>TRBV28|16|TRBJ1-1|medium-sized
CASSPPRGRQNTEAFF
>TRBV12-3/TRBV12-4|14|TRBJ2-7|NA
CASVRGTRSDEQYF
>TRBV7-9|14|TRBJ1-5|NA
CASSDTKTDQPQHF
>TRBV4-1|15|TRBJ1-5|NA
CASSQVGGSNQPQHF
>TRBV28|14|TRBJ1-5|NA
CASSSEQGRQPQHF
>TRBV10-3|13|TRBJ2-7|NA
CAILSTDTYEQYF
>TRBV5-4|15|TRBJ1-1|NA
CASSLGQGRNTEAFF
>TRBV6-5|13|TRBJ2-7|NA
CASSPRVPYEQYF
>TRBV6-8|16|TRBJ2-3|medium-sized
CASSDLSEPTTDTQYF
>TRBV28|15|TRBJ2-5|NA
CASSFANPKKETQYF
>TRBV6-2/TRBV6-3|14|TRBJ2-7|NA
CASIPGDWDYEQYF